This TCR beta chain was identified in a study of cytomegalovirus exposure and HLA in healthy donors (dated 2017 in TCRdb). Study-wide context: An earlier analysis of some 600 of the donors reported approximately 300 Gb of sequence data and 90 million to 120 million unique TCR beta sequences obtained from some 170 million T cells. An early release covering roughly 640 HLA-typed donors comprised roughly 300 gigabases of sequencing data and tens of millions of unique TCR sequences. Among the 398 genotyped donors, 75% to 90% belonged to the genetic ancestry cluster associated with self-reported Caucasian donors. The study was designed to test whether signatures of past pathogen exposure could be identified by cataloging public T cell receptors. The study used immunosequencing to profile the T cell repertoires of under 700 subjects and linked those repertoires to cytomegalovirus serostatus. A separate validation cohort of more than 100 different subjects was used in addition to the roughly 720-subject first cohort. To predict cytomegalovirus infection status, the study combined high-throughput TCR immunosequencing, statistical association of individual TCRs with disease status, and machine learning. A later analysis re-analyzed previously published TCR beta repertoires from 660 or so donors and added high-resolution HLA genotyping to study TCR occurrence patterns. Rather than using new phenotypic data, the later analysis identified candidate immune exposures from TCR beta sequences and from how often those sequences occurred across donors. In an earlier analysis of roughly 600 of the donors, high-throughput TCR beta sequencing was used to judge whether each TCR beta V gene segment behaved as functional or pseudogenic. Alongside the repertoire data, information on donor age, sex, ethnicity and CMV serostatus was compiled. Genome-wide SNP genotypes for about 65% of the 666 donors were used in a later genetic analysis, which treated that subset as a discovery cohort. Every discovery cohort repertoire had been produced on one sequencing platform. Both class I and class II loci were covered by HLA typing, at four-digit resolution. Typing coverage varied by locus: roughly 629-640 donors for A, B, C, DRB1 and DQB1; 522 for DQA1; some 610 for DPA1; some 470 for DPB1. A handful of DR-DQ haplotypes were handled as single units for association and clustering because linkage in the cohort was strong. On average, roughly 250,000 unique TCR beta nucleotide sequences were sequenced per donor among 350 to 400 genotyped donors of the cohort, with 15% to 20% of those sequences being non-productive.

From the cysteine through the phenylalanine, the CDR3 covers 12 amino acids. Of all the DNA, just the CDR3 is kept, 36 bases in frame from base 1. From V the trimming removes 5 bases and from J it removes 7 bases, while the gene matches leave 2 bases of the junction unaccounted for. According to the germline V gene (reference sequence), CDR1 reads LNHNV and CDR2 reads YYDKDF. The study at large found these results: According to a later analysis, most CMV-associated TCR beta chains appeared to be HLA-restricted, and the HLA associations seemed to be driven largely by CMV exposure. When HLA alleles, especially DR and DQ, strongly co-occurred, attributing TCR associations to individual alleles was difficult. The study gave a list of 150 to 200 TCR beta chains associated with cytomegalovirus. In a later analysis, HLA-associated TCR beta chains showed more clonal expansion and lower generation probabilities than non-associated chains that were equally common. A later analysis found that TCR association rates varied across HLA loci, with DRB1 alleles showing the most associated TCRs and HLA-C alleles the fewest. Because counts were too low, more than 15 rarely observed V segments, including chromosome 9 orphons, were excluded from the earlier analysis of around 590 of the donors. The only immune exposure information available for the cohort was CMV serostatus. According to the authors, the approach could potentially be generalized to other disease states and immunological phenotypes. In a later genetic analysis, fewer N-insertions in productive TCRs were reported among donors in an Asian-associated ancestry cluster than the roughly 710-donor mean. In both the original and validation cohorts, the classifier was reported to diagnose cytomegalovirus status with high specificity and sensitivity. Because HLA typing was unavailable for some donors at each locus, only the typed subset was used in association tests. Several of the top co-occurrence clusters appeared to be linked to parvovirus B19, influenza, CMV and Epstein-Barr virus, according to a later analysis. Some IMGT-functional V segments, including TRBV6-2 and TRBV6-3, could not be told apart with the 87-base-pair reads, so those segments were excluded. Sequencing depth was assumed to be roughly uniform across donors in the presence/absence analyses, though that assumption may not hold. A group of highly shared sequence variants was considered likely to be a technical artifact of the sequencing pipeline. Correlated functional status among segregating V segments might be attributable to linkage disequilibrium, but an unknown experimental factor could not be ruled out. A further reported finding was that TCR beta sequences accurately predicted the HLA-A and HLA-B alleles for most subjects in the first cohort. While some public TCRs were present in many individuals, most TCR sequences turned up only very rarely across donors. A later genetic analysis associated a missense DCLRE1C variant with V-gene and J-gene trimming of TCR beta chains, and an independent cohort replicated the association. An earlier analysis of roughly 570 of the donors showed that most TCR beta V segments appeared in productive rearrangements either about 87% or about 30% of the time, which broadly matched IMGT annotations. A later analysis associated around 16,000 TCR beta sequences with specific HLA alleles at a false discovery rate of 0.05. In this cohort, only TCR beta chains were sequenced, and detectable features were limited by the absence of alpha or paired-chain data. In vitro tests confirmed that three of the cytomegalovirus-associated TCR beta chains recognize cytomegalovirus antigens.

Receptor libraries were prepared by the immunoSEQ multiplex PCR assay. For the multiplex PCR, a mixture combining 60 forward primers for TCR Vbeta segments and 13 reverse primers for TCR Jbeta segments was used. The CDR3 region of rearranged TCR beta genes was amplified from genomic DNA with a multiplex PCR assay. The amplified TCR beta libraries were sequenced on the Illumina HiSeq System as 87-base-pair reads. Regarding the original processing steps: A later analysis tallied 70 million to 100 million unique TCR beta chains across the 666 repertoires, and 10 million to 11 million of those chains were shared by two or more donors. Raw reads were error-corrected and collapsed into unique sequences by a nearest-neighbor algorithm in which closely related sequences were merged to remove PCR and sequencing errors. CDR3 sequences were aligned to IMGT reference sequences to assign V, D and J gene segments. For a sequence to be retained, at least a six-nucleotide match to both a V gene segment and a J gene segment was required. Rearrangements were called productive when the CDR3 lacked stop codons and stayed in frame with V and J; all others were non-productive. Following IMGT convention, CDR3 was defined as the stretch from the second conserved V-encoded cysteine to the conserved J-encoded phenylalanine. Sequences without an unambiguous match to a single V gene segment were excluded from the earlier analysis of about 630 of the donors. An earlier analysis of 587 of the donors classified V segments as functional when productive rearrangements were above 56.7% and as segregating when the standard deviation between donors was above 5%. To diagnose cytomegalovirus status from the catalog of TCR beta chain sequences, a statistical classification framework was built. V and J gene assignment, in a later analysis, came from comparing TCR nucleotide sequences with IMGT/GENE-DB human TR gene sequences. In a later analysis, CDR3 sequences and most-parsimonious VDJ recombination scenarios were assigned using the TCRdist pipeline. In a later analysis, each TCR beta chain was defined by its CDR3 amino acid sequence together with its V-gene family, and reads without a unique V-gene family were excluded. As a way to deal with suspected cross-contamination and a sequencing artifact, a later analysis dropped approximately 570 nucleotide sequences that were highly shared and had low generation probability. In a later analysis, a clonal expansion index for each public chain was calculated from normalized within-repertoire ranks of inferred template counts. In a later analysis, generation probabilities were computed using a VDJ recombination model fitted to out-of-frame rearrangements, and the results were checked against IGoR. In a later analysis, TCR-TCR, TCR-HLA and TCR-CMV co-occurrence was scored with hypergeometric tests, and a repertoire-size bias correction was applied to TCR pairs. A later analysis estimated false discovery rates by permuting HLA or CMV assignments 20 times. In a later analysis, co-occurring TCRs were grouped using DBSCAN, with TCRdist sequence similarity added in when clustering inside HLA-allele-positive subsets. For co-occurrence clustering, repertoires with fewer than 30,000 or more than 120,000 public chains were excluded, along with five repertoires with anomalous nucleotide sharing. What TCRdb holds here is the immuneACCESS table cut down to in-frame rearrangements. Part of the clones is not present; checked against another copy, under half of the missing clones reflect an unresolved V gene, and the others are unexplained. The V and J calls and clone size were taken over from that table, and D and trimming were inferred from the DNA. The sample table holds over 100,000 clones, of which roughly four fifths were seen once. The top ten constitute about 8.6% of the sample.

The cohort was made up of about 670 healthy bone marrow donors. At the time of sampling, all cohort members were nominally healthy, though unrecorded immune exposures were likely present. The donor was CMV seropositive and was included in the group of 250 to 300 seropositive cohort members. A peripheral blood sample was collected from each donor, and TCR beta sequencing was performed on peripheral blood mononuclear cells. Genomic DNA extraction from the blood cell samples was performed with the Qiagen DNeasy Blood Extraction Kit. A note on this clone: It has no known antigen specificity. Base-call qualities are not available, and no considerably larger clone is one nucleotide away.

The sample comprised PBMCs. The rearrangement combines TRBV15 with TRBJ2-5; TRBD1 agrees with 9 junctional bases. The origin of this receptor is a woman between 50 and 59 years old in good health and CMV-seropositive. This receptor carries the CDR3 CATSPQGATQYF. The nucleotides read TGTGCCACCAGCCCACAGGGGGCGACCCAGTACTTC.